The 21 T cell receptor beta chains given below trace back to one sample, sequenced in a study of technical replicates of blood from a few donors. Sequenced by immunoSEQ multiplex PCR; TCRdb stores in-frame clones only, minus some. Of tens of thousands of clones listed, 80% to 90% are singletons. Sequencing was done on a sample of PBMCs. The receptors come from a human donor in good health. Some clones in this sample may be carry-over from other donors' samples.

The chain recombines TRBV29-1 with TRBJ1-2; D uncertain. V was cut by 2 bases and J by 4 bases, with 14 bases left in between. CDR3 length: 14 residues. Germline CDR1 and CDR2: SQVTM and ANQGSEA. CDR3 in amino acids: CSVETASSSYGYTF. CDR3 bases: TGCAGCGTTGAAACTGCCTCGTCGAGCTATGGCTACACCTTC.

The genes are TRBV9 and TRBJ2-7, with 10 bases fitting TRBD2. Per the germline V gene, CDR1 is SGDLS and CDR2 is YYNGEE. The CDR3 consists of 18 residues. V dropped 3 bases and J dropped 2; count of bases not matched to a gene: 14. The CDR3 is CASSAREETSGPPYEQYF. DNA for the CDR3: TGTGCCAGCAGCGCCAGAGAGGAGACTAGCGGGCCACCCTACGAGCAGTACTTC.

The chain carries TRBV7-2 and TRBJ1-6, with 7 bases fitting TRBD1. Germline V gene data show CDR1 as SGHTA and CDR2 as FQGNSA. This CDR3 is 16 amino acids long. With 5 bases clipped from V and 0 bases from J, the junction kept 4 bases outside the gene matches. This chain's CDR3 is CASSTTGSSYNSPLHF. CDR3 in DNA: TGTGCCAGCAGCACGACAGGGAGCTCCTATAATTCACCCCTCCACTTT.

V usage is TRBV5-1 and J usage is TRBJ1-5; 7 bases map to TRBD1. After removal of 4 bases from V and 7 bases from J, the junction contained 14 bases not matched to a gene. The CDR3 is made up of 16 amino acids. Germline V gene data show CDR1 as SGHRS and CDR2 as YFSETQ. The DNA of the CDR3 is TGCGCCAGCAGCACTTCCGACAGGGAAATAGGACAGCCCCAGCATTTT. This encodes CASSTSDREIGQPQHF. Full variable domain (missing parts from reference TRBV5-1 and TRBJ1-5): KAGVTQTPRYLIKTRGQQVTLSCSPISGHRSVSWYQQTPGQGLQFLFEYFSETQRNKGNFPGRFSGRQFSNSRSEMNVSTLELGDSALYLCASSTSDREIGQPQHFGDGTRLSIL.

The chain joins TRBV6-6 to TRBJ1-5; the D gene is possibly TRBD1 (5 bases). The CDR3 covers 14 residues. CDR1 and CDR2 from the germline V gene are MNHNY and SVGAGI (reference sequence). Trimming cost V 7 bases and J 3 bases, with 13 bases left between them. In nucleotides, the CDR3 is TGTGCCAGCACCGCGGGGGGAAACAATCAGCCCCAGCATTTT. Protein product: CASTAGGNNQPQHF.

The V call is TRBV5-6, the J call TRBJ2-3; no definite D call. Germline assignment: CDR1 SGHDT and CDR2 YYEEEE. V lost 0 bases, J lost 2 bases, and 10 bases lay in between. This CDR3 is built from 15 residues. The CDR3 DNA sequence: TGTGCCAGCAGCTTGGGTGGCTCCTCCACAGATACGCAGTATTTT. Encoded protein: CASSLGGSSTDTQYF.

This clone was counted a few times. The chain has TRBV7-9 and TRBJ2-1; D not resolved. The ends were cut back, 6 bases at V and 8 bases at J, with 8 bases in the middle. The CDR3 runs to 11 residues. Per germline, CDR1 SEHNR and CDR2 FQNEAQ (reference sequence). In DNA form, the CDR3 reads TGTGCCAGCAGTTCGGAGCATGAGCAGTTCTTC. Translation: CASSSEHEQFF.

J is TRBJ2-5 and V is TRBV4-2, with 10 bases matching TRBD2. With V trimmed by 1 base and J by 4 bases, 6 bases remained unmatched. Germline V lookup: CDR1 LGHNA, CDR2 YNFKEQ. This CDR3 spans 16 amino acids. The CDR3 sequence is CASSQVERGGPETQYF. Written as DNA, the CDR3 is TGTGCCAGCAGCCAAGTGGAGCGGGGGGGCCCAGAGACCCAGTACTTC.

This sequence joins TRBV10-3 and TRBJ2-7; 8 bases are shared with TRBD2. Germline trimming cut 6 bases from V and 7 bases from J; bases unmatched to any gene: 11. The CDR3 is 14 amino acids. Germline assignment: CDR1 ENHRY and CDR2 SYGVKD. CDR3 amino acids: CAISQSGSIGEQYF. As DNA, the CDR3 is TGTGCCATCAGCCAGAGCGGGAGTATCGGGGAGCAGTACTTC.

V is TRBV5-1 and J is TRBJ1-5; TRBD1 matches at 9 bases. The germline V gene has CDR1 SGHRS and CDR2 YFSETQ. This CDR3 has 19 residues. J was trimmed by 0 bases and V by 3 bases; bases with no gene match: 13. The CDR3 is CASSWSRDREIDSNQPQHF. Here the CDR3 DNA reads TGCGCCAGCAGCTGGAGCCGGGACAGGGAAATCGATAGCAATCAGCCCCAGCATTTT.

This chain links TRBV6-1 with TRBJ2-7; TRBD2 aligns across 7 bases. The junction had 5 bases not matched to a gene; V was cut back by 3 bases and J by 3 bases. The CDR3 has 14 amino acids. Germline values: CDR1 MNHNS, CDR2 SASEGT. CDR3 coding DNA: TGTGCCAGCAGTGACTGGGGGGGTGGCTACGAGCAGTACTTC. Protein sequence: CASSDWGGGYEQYF.

The V call is TRBV7-8, the J call TRBJ1-2, with D possibly TRBD1 on 5 matching bases. Trimming took 0 bases from V and 2 from J, leaving 7 bases between them. The CDR3 sequence is 14 residues long. Germline V lookup: CDR1 SGHVS, CDR2 FQNEAQ. The CDR3 DNA is TGTGCCAGCAGCTTAGCTCCAGGGAACTATGGCTACACCTTC. Its translation: CASSLAPGNYGYTF. Together with reference TRBV7-8 and TRBJ1-2, the CDR3 gives the full variable domain: GAGVSQSPRYKVAKRGQDVALRCDPISGHVSLFWYQQALGQGPEFLTYFQNEAQLDKSGLPSDRFFAERPEGSVSTLKIQRTQQEDSAVYLCASSLAPGNYGYTFGSGTRLTVV.

CDR3 region: CASSLSTSGTGEQYF. The DNA for the CDR3 is TGTGCCAGCAGCTTGTCAACTAGCGGGACCGGCGAGCAGTACTTC. This chain uses TRBV11-3 with TRBJ2-7; 10 bases fit TRBD2. The germline CDR1 and CDR2 sequences are SGHNT and YENEEA. The CDR3 is made up of 15 amino acids. Unmatched junction bases numbered 8, after V lost 3 bases and J lost 6 bases. Combining the CDR3 with reference TRBV11-3 and TRBJ2-7 gives the whole variable domain EAGVVQSPRYKIIEKKQPVAFWCNPISGHNTLYWYLQNLGQGPELLIRYENEEAVDDSQLPKDRFSAERLKGVDSTLKIQPAELGDSAVYLCASSLSTSGTGEQYFGPGTRLTVT.

The chain uses TRBV12-5 and TRBJ1-2, with D possibly matching TRBD1 (6 bases). CDR1 is LGHNT, CDR2 FRNRAP, per germline. The CDR3 has 17 residues. Trimming shortened V by 1 base and J by 4 bases, and 19 bases separated the two germline ends. The CDR3 spells CASGLGVGQWLPYGYTF. For the CDR3, the DNA is TGTGCTAGTGGTTTGGGAGTAGGACAGTGGCTGCCCTATGGCTACACCTTC.

This clone was recorded only once. The chain recombines TRBV5-1 with TRBJ2-7; no clear D. Trimming shortened V by 0 bases and J by 3 bases, and 7 bases separated the two germline ends. There are 13 residues in the CDR3. Germline CDR1 and CDR2: SGHRS and YFSETQ. In DNA, the CDR3 is TGCGCCAGCAGCTTGGGTTCCGGCTACGAGCAGTACTTC. Amino acids: CASSLGSGYEQYF.

The chain is built from TRBV29-1 and TRBJ2-1; 8 nucleotides agree with TRBD2. Germline V gives CDR1 SQVTM, CDR2 ANQGSEA. The CDR3 runs to 14 residues. V shed 7 bases, J shed 4 bases, and the junction held 9 bases outside the gene matches. The CDR3 loop is CSANSGVLYNEQFF. CDR3 sequence (DNA): TGCAGCGCTAATAGCGGGGTGCTTTACAATGAGCAGTTCTTC.

The chain employs TRBV29-1 and TRBJ1-2; D is unresolved. Germline V gene lookup returns CDR1 SQVTM and CDR2 ANQGSEA. The CDR3 covers 15 residues. The V and J ends lost 3 bases and 2 bases respectively, with 16 bases between them. CDR3 nucleotide sequence: TGCAGCGTTGATACTCCTACAGCTATGAACTATGGCTACACCTTC. This sequence encodes CSVDTPTAMNYGYTF. The complete variable domain, with remaining parts taken from reference TRBV29-1 and TRBJ1-2, reads SAVISQKPSRDICQRGTSLTIQCQVDSQVTMMFWYRQQPGQSLTLIATANQGSEATYESGFVIDKFPISRPNLTFSTLTVSNMSPEDSSIYLCSVDTPTAMNYGYTFGSGTRLTVV.

This rearrangement joins TRBV7-8 to TRBJ1-3; D is possibly TRBD1 (6 bases). There are 15 residues in the CDR3. Between the trimmed V and J ends, which lost 3 bases and 4 bases, there was a span of 13 bases. Germline V gene sequence: CDR1 SGHVS, CDR2 FQNEAQ. The CDR3 loop reads CASSLVRGGGNTIYF. CDR3 sequence (DNA): TGTGCCAGCAGCTTGGTCAGGGGTGGAGGAAACACCATATATTTT. The full variable domain, in which reference TRBV7-8 and TRBJ1-3 provide the parts outside the CDR3, is GAGVSQSPRYKVAKRGQDVALRCDPISGHVSLFWYQQALGQGPEFLTYFQNEAQLDKSGLPSDRFFAERPEGSVSTLKIQRTQQEDSAVYLCASSLVRGGGNTIYFGEGSWLTVV.

The chain joins TRBV7-9 to TRBJ2-7, with 8 positions matching TRBD2. The germline gives CDR1 SEHNR, CDR2 FQNEAQ (reference sequence). The junction had 5 bases not matched to a gene; V was cut back by 4 bases and J by 0 bases. The CDR3 runs to 15 residues. The DNA for the CDR3 is TGTGCCAGCAGCTCTGCTAGCGGGCTCTCCTACGAGCAGTACTTC. This encodes CASSSASGLSYEQYF.

The J gene is TRBJ2-1, the V gene TRBV2, with 7 nucleotides matching TRBD1. Trimming removed 6 bases from V and 0 bases from J; junction bases left unmatched: 8. The germline gives CDR1 SNHLY, CDR2 FYNNEI. CDR3 length: 16 residues. CDR3 sequence (DNA): TGTGCCAGCAGCGATCCCAGGGACAGCTCCTACAATGAGCAGTTCTTC. It translates to CASSDPRDSSYNEQFF.

The chain uses TRBV6-4 and TRBJ2-7, with TRBD2 matching over 9 bases. The CDR3 spans 14 residues. V lost 4 bases and J lost 7; bases outside the gene matches: 8. Germline V lookup: CDR1 MRHNA, CDR2 SNTAGT. The CDR3 loop reads CASSVAGVAREQYF. The CDR3 region has the DNA TGTGCCAGCAGTGTAGCGGGAGTGGCTCGGGAGCAGTACTTC.